The present T cell receptor beta chain was sequenced within a study of molecular identifiers for immune sequencing clone quantification (dated 2018 in TCRdb). Turning to the overall study: In a replicate experiment, RNA from around 20,000 or 100,000 naive CD8 T cells was split into five aliquots, four of which were sequenced. This methods study benchmarked molecular-identifier clustering-based TCR repertoire sequencing (MIDCIRS) and TCR RNA copy counting, using CD8 T cells to do so. Overall results and qualifications from the work: When barcode sub-clustering was left out, chimeric consensus sequences inflated TCR diversity, with chimeras reaching as high as 47%. Spiked-in Jurkat TCR RNA (approximately 10 copies' worth), which is not part of the donor repertoire, was contained in the naive libraries. In CMV-specific effector cells, clones with more than 20 RNA copies contained over 98% of molecules, whereas in naive cells such clones contained under 1% of molecules. Modeling indicated around 2.7 TCR RNA copies recovered per cell, compared with roughly 10 by digital PCR, which implies a capture efficiency of around 30%. Highly expanded clone sizes could be underestimated because identical TCR molecules may share a barcode. Spiked-in Jurkat TCR RNA equal to a single cell's worth was reported to be detectable even within one million naive CD8 T cells.

Libraries of naive CD8 T cells were generated from roughly 21,000 to 960,000 sorted cells, with 10%, 30% or 50% of the purified RNA used. Naive CD8 T cells, defined as CD8+CD4-CCR7+CD45RA+, were FACS-sorted into RLT Plus buffer on a BD FACSAria II. Detection sensitivity was tested by spiking Jurkat RNA equal to over 8 TCR copies' worth into samples containing roughly 19,000-1,000,000 naive CD8 T cells. Enrichment of CD8 T cells was performed with RosetteSep CD8+ T Cell Enrichment Cocktail and Ficoll-Paque, after which ACK red cell lysis was carried out. The cysteine opens and the phenylalanine closes a CDR3 of 15 amino acids. This entry keeps only the CDR3 DNA: 45 bases, framed from base 1. V was cut back by 4 bases and J by 3 bases, leaving a gap of 15 bases between them. CDR1 and CDR2 (SGDLS, YYNGEE) derive from the germline V gene. This clonotype was found many times. Its antigen has not been determined. The sample holds no much larger clone one base away, and base qualities are not on file.

The library was built by means of PCR. Sequencing relied on an Illumina HiSeq 4000. Bulk TCR libraries were made following a previously described method, with the TCR primers given in Table S5. Total RNA was purified with the Qiagen AllPrep DNA/RNA kit. Before analysis, reads from multiple sequencing runs of one library were combined. The authors processed their data as follows. Reads were retained only if the reads had an exact TCR constant sequence, and the retained reads were trimmed to 150 nt and grouped according to their 12-nt molecular barcodes. Reads inside each barcode group were sub-clustered using a 15% Levenshtein threshold, and a quality-weighted consensus sequence was constructed for each RNA molecule. Non-functional sequences were discarded, and so were lower-count sequences lying one edit away from another sequence. Based on a fit of two negative binomial distributions, barcode sub-clusters having less than 20% of the maximum read count were discarded. TCRdb handled the public reads itself, with Q25 trimming in fastp and clone calling in MiXCR, and kept productive beta chains. Identical CDR3 proteins give one entry, which carries the most common genes and DNA. TCRdb's processing, not the authors', yielded these V and J calls. The sample contains 7,500 to 9,500 distinct CDR3 sequences, around 15% of them found a single time. The ten largest account for roughly 1.5% of the sample.

Material: naive CD8+ T cells from blood, with Jurkat cell RNA spiked in. The cell subset or site label for this specimen denotes: FACS-sorted CD8+CD4-CCR7+CD45RA+ naive T cells. This receptor was identified in a human donor in good health. Some libraries in this study had Jurkat cell RNA spiked in. The chain is made from TRBV9 and TRBJ2-3; perhaps TRBD2 is the D gene, with 6 bases matching. The DNA sequence is given as TGTGCCAGCAGCCCGTCGAGCGGGCGGACAGATACGCAGTATTTT. It codes for CASSPSSGRTDTQYF.